This T cell receptor (beta chain) comes out of a study of blood T cells in healthy people across ages. Overall study results and limits: Any changes in expanded clonotypes were possibly confounded, as donor CMV status remained unknown.

A second PCR of roughly 7 to 11 cycles used a sample-barcoded 5' primer and a J-beta primer mix. TCRdb analysed the 5' RACE reads with MiXCR anew, one entry per CDR3 protein. The sample carries some 900,000 distinct CDR3 sequences, 48% recorded once. Comment on this clonotype: As yet, its antigen is unknown.

V shed 0 bases and J 8 bases; nucleotides not matched to a gene: 7. The CDR3 sequence is 15 residues long. The germline V gene has CDR1 SGHRS and CDR2 YFSETQ. The draw of peripheral blood yielded around 10 milliliters from each donor. The clonotype originates from a man aged 25 to 40 in good health. The chain joins TRBV5-1 to TRBJ2-2; TRBD1 aligns across 7 bases. Sequenced material: blood. The CDR3 DNA reads as TGCGCCAGCAGCTTGGCCGACAGGGTATTTGGGGAGCTGTTTTTT. This encodes CASSLADRVFGELFF.